Below, 18 T cell receptor gamma chains from the same sample are listed, as sequenced in a study of gamma-delta chains in newborns, infants, children. TCRdb re-called clones from the reads using CATT. This table holds 800 to 950 gamma-chain clones, roughly 47% found once. Sequencing was performed on blood. The receptors were gathered from a child who was a newborn, infant or young child, either healthy, febrile or measles-vaccinated (not recorded which).

This clone showed up just a few times. The chain couples TRGV9 to TRGJP1. The J gene is not listed in TCRdb, so it was assigned here from a DNA match to germline. The germline CDR1 and CDR2 sequences are GITISATS and ISYDGTV (reference sequence). J lost 0 bases, V lost 1 base, and 2 bases had no gene match. CDR3 size: 15 residues. Written as DNA, the CDR3 is TGTGCCTTGTGGGAGGTCCATACCACTGGTTGGTTCAAGATATTT. Protein: CALWEVHTTGWFKIF.

This chain links TRGV9 with TRGJP1. TCRdb carries no J gene annotation; the J gene was assigned here by matching the DNA with germline. The CDR3 contains 13 residues. With V trimmed by 0 bases and J by 7 bases, 2 bases remained unmatched. Germline V gene sequence: CDR1 GITISATS, CDR2 ISYDGTV (reference sequence). For the CDR3, the DNA is TGTGCCTTGTGGGAGGTGCATGGTTGGTTCAAGATATTT. Translation gives CALWEVHGWFKIF.

The table lists this clone with a count of one. The junction does not match germline at one end; this may be a read error. This sequence joins TRGV9 and TRGJP. No J gene was available from TCRdb, and it was assigned here by a germline match of the DNA. CDR1 GITISATS and CDR2 ISYDGTV come from the germline V gene (reference sequence). This CDR3 region has 17 residues. The CDR3 sequence is CALWEGTQGLGKKIKVF. DNA for the CDR3: TGTGCCTTGTGGGAGGGAACGCAAGGGTTGGGCAAAAAAATCAAGGTATTT.

The rearrangement joins TRGV4 to TRGJP1. TCRdb does not report a J gene; here it was assigned by matching the DNA to germline references. This CDR3 comprises 16 residues. The germline V gene encodes CDR1 EGSTGY and CDR2 YDSYTSSV. V shed 0 bases and J 0 bases; nucleotides not matched to a gene: 4. CDR3 nucleotides: TGTGCCACCTGGGATGGGCGATATACCACTGGTTGGTTCAAGATATTT. Its protein is CATWDGRYTTGWFKIF.

Comments on this clone: One junction end disagrees with the germline gene, perhaps due to a read error. The chain employs TRGV9 and TRGJP. Germline V gene lookup returns CDR1 GITISATS and CDR2 ISYDGTV (reference sequence). The CDR3 is 15 amino acids. The CDR3 loop reads CALCEAKLGKKIKVF. The CDR3 region has the DNA TGTGCCTTGTGTGAGGCCAAGTTGGGCAAAAAAATCAAGGTATTT.

With the J gene uncalled, the V gene is TRGV9. CDR1 and CDR2 (germline): GITISATS, ISYDGTV (reference sequence). CDR3 length: 14 amino acids. The CDR3 here is CALWEDTTGWFRIF. CDR3 in DNA: TGTGCCTTGTGGGAGGATACCACTGGTTGGTTCAGGATATTT.

Concerning this clone itself: This may be a read error: a much more frequent sequence differs by one nucleotide. The rearrangement links TRGV5 to TRGJ1 or TRGJ2. TCRdb lists no J gene, so it was determined here by aligning the DNA to germline. Trimming removed 2 bases from V and 7 bases from J; junction bases left unmatched: 14. This CDR3 region has 15 residues. In germline, CDR1 is VINAFY, CDR2 YDVSNSKD. In DNA form, the CDR3 reads TGTGCCACCTGGGACACCTCCGTGAAGGGGTATAAGAAACTCTTT. Translated, it gives CATWDTSVKGYKKLF.

This clone was counted only a few times. A far larger clone differs by one base, so this is likely a read error. The V and J genes are TRGV9 and TRGJP. Germline loops: CDR1 GITISATS, CDR2 ISYDGTV (reference sequence). CDR3 length: 16 amino acids. The CDR3 bases are TGTGCCTTGTGGGAGGTGCAAGAGTTGGGCAAAAAAATCAATGTATTT. Translation: CALWEVQELGKKINVF.

This clone has only a few counts. The chain combines TRGV4 with TRGJ1 or TRGJ2. The J segment lost 1 base and the V segment lost 3 bases, leaving 0 bases of the junction unmatched. Germline assignment: CDR1 EGSTGY and CDR2 YDSYTSSV. The CDR3 is 12 amino acids. The CDR3 protein is CATWDNYYKKLF. The CDR3 coding sequence is TGTGCCACCTGGGATAATTATTATAAGAAACTCTTT.

In this sample, this clone is large. A read error is the likely source, as a far larger clone sits one nucleotide away. In the same sample, other DNA sequences code for this CDR3. This chain links TRGV9 with TRGJP. The CDR3 covers 16 residues. V shed 1 base and J 4 bases; nucleotides not matched to a gene: 1. The germline gives CDR1 GITISATS, CDR2 ISYDGTV (reference sequence). DNA of the CDR3: TGTGCCTTGTGGGAGGTACAAGAGTTGGGCAAAAAAATCAAGGTATTT. Amino acids: CALWEVQELGKKIKVF.

This clone was observed a few times. V gene TRGV9 combines with J gene TRGJP. TCRdb does not report a J gene; here it was assigned by matching the DNA to germline references. The CDR3 loop spans 17 amino acids. Germline lookup yields CDR1 GITISATS and CDR2 ISYDGTV (reference sequence). V was pared by 2 bases and J by 4 bases, with 5 bases of the junction left unmatched. The CDR3 sequence is CALWEAPQELGKKIKVF. The CDR3 DNA is TGTGCCTTGTGGGAGGCCCCCCAAGAGTTGGGCAAAAAAATCAAGGTATTT.

As concerns this clone: Other nucleotide sequences in the sample specify the same CDR3. V gene TRGV4 combines with J gene TRGJ1 or TRGJ2. TCRdb records no J gene; here it was assigned by comparing the DNA to germline. Germline V CDR1 and CDR2: EGSTGY, YDSYTSSV. The CDR3 runs to 13 residues. Germline trimming cut 4 bases from V and 5 bases from J; bases unmatched to any gene: 8. CDR3 protein: CATWDGHHYKKLF. The CDR3 DNA reads TGTGCCACCTGGGACGGGCATCATTATAAGAAACTCTTT.

The CDR3 DNA follows: TGTGCCACCTGGGAGCCCAAAGGCTGGAATTATTATAAGAAACTCTTT. It encodes CATWEPKGWNYYKKLF. V usage is TRGV4 and J usage is TRGJ1 or TRGJ2. TCRdb records no J gene; here it was assigned by comparing the DNA to germline. Germline V gene sequence: CDR1 EGSTGY, CDR2 YDSYTSSV. The CDR3 consists of 16 residues. V lost 4 bases to trimming and J lost 0 bases; unmatched junction nucleotides: 12.

This clone occurred once. A much more abundant neighbour one base away suggests this may be a read error. The chain employs TRGV8 and TRGJ1 or TRGJ2. Assignment of the J gene here rests on matching the DNA to germline, because TCRdb gives none. This CDR3 spans 15 amino acids. Germline V gene sequence: CDR1 VENAVY, CDR2 YDSYNSRV. V trimming: 0 bases; J trimming: 0 bases; junction bases outside the gene matches: 5. DNA for the CDR3: TGTGCCACCTGGGATAGGGCCCCGAATTATTATAAGAAACTCTTT. Translation gives CATWDRAPNYYKKLF.

This clone was seen only a few times. The rearrangement joins TRGV9 to TRGJP. TCRdb supplies no J gene; here it was assigned by aligning the nucleotide sequence to germline. J was trimmed by 7 bases and V by 6 bases; bases with no gene match: 3. This CDR3 spans 14 amino acids. Germline V gene data show CDR1 as GITISATS and CDR2 as ISYDGTV (reference sequence). CDR3 region: CALWTELGKKIKVF. CDR3 sequence (DNA): TGTGCCTTGTGGACGGAGTTGGGCAAAAAAATCAAGGTATTT.

Comment on this clone: Additional DNA sequences in this sample encode the identical CDR3. The gene calls are TRGV4 and TRGJ1 or TRGJ2. As TCRdb names no J gene, one was assigned here on the basis of a DNA match to germline. Germline V CDR1 and CDR2: EGSTGY, YDSYTSSV. The ends lost 1 base at V and 7 bases at J; junction bases unmatched: 10. CDR3 length: 14 residues. The CDR3 sequence: CATWDGLGRYKKLF. In nucleotides, the CDR3 is TGTGCCACCTGGGATGGCCTGGGGCGGTATAAGAAACTCTTT.

Turning to this clone: A junction end diverges from the germline sequence, so it may reflect a read error. The chain is built from TRGV4 and TRGJ1 or TRGJ2. The J gene was missing in TCRdb and was found by matching the end of the DNA to germline. CDR1 is EGSTGY and CDR2 is YDSYTSSV in the germline V gene. This CDR3 is 14 amino acids long. In DNA, the CDR3 is TGTGCCTCCTGGGATGATCCACATTATTATAAGAAACTCTTT. It encodes CASWDDPHYYKKLF.

Relative to its sample, this clone is large. This rearrangement joins TRGV3 to TRGJ1 or TRGJ2. The J gene is absent in TCRdb and was assigned here via DNA matching to germline. Germline loops: CDR1 VTNTFY, CDR2 YDVSTARD (reference sequence). This CDR3 region has 12 residues. V was pared by 2 bases and J by 5 bases, with 3 bases of the junction left unmatched. The CDR3 nucleotides read TGTGCCACCTGGGACATGGATTATAAGAAACTCTTT. Amino acids: CATWDMDYKKLF.